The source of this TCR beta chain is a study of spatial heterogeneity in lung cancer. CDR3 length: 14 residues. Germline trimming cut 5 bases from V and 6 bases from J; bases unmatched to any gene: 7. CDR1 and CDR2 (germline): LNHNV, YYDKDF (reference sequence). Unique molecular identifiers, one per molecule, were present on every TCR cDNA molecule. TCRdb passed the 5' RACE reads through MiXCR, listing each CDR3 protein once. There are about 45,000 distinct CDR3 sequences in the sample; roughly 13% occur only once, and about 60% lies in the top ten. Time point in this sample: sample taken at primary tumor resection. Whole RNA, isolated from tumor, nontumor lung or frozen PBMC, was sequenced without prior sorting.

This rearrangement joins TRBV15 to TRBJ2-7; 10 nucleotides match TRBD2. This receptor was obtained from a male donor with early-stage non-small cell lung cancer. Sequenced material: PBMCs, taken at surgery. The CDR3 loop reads CATSGLAGVGEQYF. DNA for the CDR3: TGTGCCACCAGCGGCCTAGCGGGAGTAGGCGAGCAGTACTTC. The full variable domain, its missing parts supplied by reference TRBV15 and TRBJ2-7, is DAMVIQNPRYQVTQFGKPVTLSCSQTLNHNVMYWYQQKSSQAPKLLFHYYDKDFNNEADTPDNFQSRRPNTSFCFLDIRSPGLGDTAMYLCATSGLAGVGEQYFGPGTRLTVT.